This T cell receptor beta chain stems from a study of blood T cell repertoires in COVID-19. The wider study: Sources were T cells, B-cell-depleted T cells, or PBMCs; the material itself was cDNA or gDNA.

Source study methods: The assay estimated nucleated cells by amplifying reference gene primers. TCRdb's copy holds only in-frame clones and misses some; the assay was immunoSEQ multiplex PCR. V and J calls and clone size are as listed in that table; D and trimming were resolved from the DNA. The sample consists of some 260,000 clones, 70% to 85% of them appearing once. CDR1 SGHKS and CDR2 YYEKEE come from the germline V gene (reference sequence). This CDR3 has 13 residues. This clone was detected only a few times. The junction does not match germline at one end; this may be a read error. V gene TRBV5-5 combines with J gene TRBJ2-5, with 7 bases fitting TRBD2. What was sequenced was peripheral blood. The clonotype comes from a woman of 80 years or more with active or convalescent COVID-19. The CDR3 nucleotides read TGTGCCAGCACCTTGGGGGGGGTAGAGACCCAGTACTTC. Residues: CASTLGGVETQYF.